This T cell receptor (beta chain) was sequenced for a study of blood T cells in healthy people across ages. The CDR3 extends over 16 amino acids. Germline loops: CDR1 SGDLS, CDR2 YYNGEE. V trimming: 2 bases; J trimming: 1 base; junction bases outside the gene matches: 2. Using a J-beta primer mix together with a sample-barcoded 5' primer, a second PCR was run for about 6 to 11 cycles. Template switching added a 12-random-nucleotide identifier to every cDNA molecule. TCRdb redid the calling of the 5' RACE reads with MiXCR, one entry per CDR3 protein. Of about 900,000 distinct CDR3 sequences listed, 62% are singletons. PBMCs numbering at least 6 million were isolated per sample.

The chain couples TRBV9 to TRBJ2-1; TRBD2 aligns across 11 bases. The receptor comes from a man aged 30 to 39 in good health. Sequencing was performed on blood. CDR3 residues: CASSVSGGVSYNEQFF. CDR3 nucleotides: TGTGCCAGCAGCGTTAGCGGGGGGGTTTCCTACAATGAGCAGTTCTTC.